This T cell receptor (beta chain) was recovered during a study of STAT5B mutations in CD4+ large granular lymphocyte leukemia. Study summary: Anti-CD4 microbead selection came after CD8+ cell depletion in cryopreserved samples.

Sequencing was at survey level. Authors' methods: Clonotypes above 5% were considered putative leukemic clones, totaling 59. Assay used: immunoSEQ multiplex PCR; TCRdb lists only in-frame clones, some missing. The V and J calls and clone size are taken from that table; D and trimming were inferred from the DNA. The data hold around 4,600 clones, with roughly 78% observed a single time. The sample consisted of PBMCs. The receptor's source is an older man with CD4+ T-cell large granular lymphocyte leukemia.

The CDR3: CASSPGPGMTNEQYF. The CDR3 region has the DNA TGTGCCAGCAGCCCCGGCCCGGGAATGACTAACGAGCAGTACTTC. The chain recombines TRBV5-6 with TRBJ2-7; D is possibly TRBD2 (5 bases). This CDR3 is 15 amino acids long. The V end lost 4 bases, the J end lost 5 bases, and 19 bases lay between the germline ends. CDR1 and CDR2 (germline): SGHDT, YYEEEE.